This is a list of T cell receptor beta chains from one sample in a study of cytomegalovirus exposure and HLA in healthy donors. Sequencing was performed with immunoSEQ multiplex PCR; in TCRdb, only in-frame clones are kept and a portion is missing. Found here are approximately 210,000 clones, 82% of them singletons; the top ten hold approximately 6.5%. The sample was PBMCs. Source of these receptors: a man aged 35 to 55 in good health and CMV-seropositive. Each CDR3 is given with its conserved first and last residue. D genes are given only for firm matches. Some rows mark clone size as missing; the rest say once, few, many or name a class of expanded clone.

>16|NA|TRBD2|TRBJ2-1|TRBV7-9
CASSLRREVSYNEQFF
TGTGCCAGCAGCTTACGGCGGGAGGTCTCCTACAATGAGCAGTTCTTC
>17|NA|NA|TRBJ1-4|TRBV5-1
CASSRRGLPYTNEKLFF
TGCGCCAGCAGCCGGAGGGGACTCCCATATACTAATGAAAAACTGTTTTTT
>11|NA|NA|TRBJ2-5|TRBV5-1
CASSLQGTQYF
TGCGCCAGCAGCTTGCAGGGGACCCAGTACTTC
>16|NA|TRBD2|TRBJ2-5|TRBV18
CASSPQLAGPDGTQYF
TGTGCCAGCTCACCACAGTTAGCGGGGCCCGATGGGACCCAGTACTTC
>13|NA|NA|TRBJ2-5|TRBV27
CASSHDSQETQYF
TGTGCCAGCAGTCACGACAGTCAAGAGACCCAGTACTTC
>13|NA|TRBD2|TRBJ2-7|TRBV10-3
CAIKRLAGHEQYF
TGTGCCATCAAGAGACTAGCGGGGCACGAGCAGTACTTC
>21|NA|TRBD1|TRBJ1-2|TRBV5-1
CASSLVPLGREQGANNYGYTF
TGCGCCAGCAGCTTGGTACCCCTCGGTAGAGAACAGGGGGCGAATAACTATGGCTACACCTTC
>17|once|TRBD2|TRBJ2-2|TRBV19
CASSPLAGGPNTGELFF
TGTGCCAGTAGTCCTCTAGCGGGAGGGCCCAACACCGGGGAGCTGTTTTTT
>16|once|NA|TRBJ1-2|TRBV6-5
CASSYSWLGGTRGYTF
TGTGCCAGCAGTTATAGCTGGTTAGGGGGAACGCGTGGCTACACCTTC
>12|NA|TRBD1|TRBJ1-2|TRBV6-5
CASLGTGDGYTF
TGTGCCAGCCTCGGGACAGGGGATGGCTACACCTTC
>17|NA|TRBD2|TRBJ2-1|TRBV10-3
CAIRSGGIPGGYNEQFF
TGTGCCATACGTAGCGGGGGAATCCCGGGGGGATATAATGAGCAGTTCTTC
>15|NA|NA|TRBJ1-1|TRBV6-1
CASSSTASMNTEAFF
TGTGCCAGCAGTTCGACAGCCAGTATGAACACTGAAGCTTTCTTT
>14|NA|NA|TRBJ1-1|TRBV11-3
CASSLPGMNTEAFF
TGTGCCAGCAGCTTACCGGGGATGAACACTGAAGCTTTCTTT
>13|NA|NA|TRBJ1-2|TRBV27
CASSLSGVGGYTF
TGTGCCAGCAGTTTATCAGGGGTTGGGGGCTACACCTTC
>14|NA|TRBD1|TRBJ1-4|TRBV5-1
CASSLTGENEKLFF
TGCGCCAGCAGTCTAACAGGGGAAAATGAAAAACTGTTTTTT
>14|once|TRBD1|TRBJ1-1|TRBV18
CASSNQGQGGEAFF
TGTGCCAGCTCAAACCAGGGACAGGGAGGGGAAGCTTTCTTT
>13|NA|NA|TRBJ2-1|TRBV19
CASRWSTGSEQFF
TGTGCCAGTAGATGGTCTACAGGCTCTGAGCAGTTCTTC
>13|NA|TRBD2|TRBJ2-1|TRBV30
CAWRRGIDDEQFF
TGTGCCTGGAGGCGGGGGATTGACGATGAGCAGTTCTTC
>16|NA|NA|TRBJ2-3|TRBV6-5
CASSYSDILDTDTQYF
TGTGCCAGCAGTTACTCGGACATCCTCGACACAGATACGCAGTATTTT
>17|once|TRBD1|TRBJ1-5|TRBV12-5
CASGLVLGQGGLSPQHF
TGTGCTAGTGGTTTGGTACTGGGGCAGGGGGGCCTCTCGCCCCAGCATTTT
>15|NA|TRBD2|TRBJ2-3|TRBV7-9
CASSPGLADVDTQYF
TGTGCCAGCAGCCCGGGACTAGCGGATGTAGATACGCAGTATTTT
>14|NA|NA|TRBJ2-4|TRBV5-1
CASSRSGGRNIQYF
TGCGCCAGCAGTCGATCAGGGGGGAGGAACATTCAGTACTTC
>18|NA|TRBD2|TRBJ2-7|TRBV27
CASLRGLAGDWEEYEQYF
TGTGCCAGCCTTCGGGGACTAGCGGGAGATTGGGAAGAGTACGAGCAGTACTTC